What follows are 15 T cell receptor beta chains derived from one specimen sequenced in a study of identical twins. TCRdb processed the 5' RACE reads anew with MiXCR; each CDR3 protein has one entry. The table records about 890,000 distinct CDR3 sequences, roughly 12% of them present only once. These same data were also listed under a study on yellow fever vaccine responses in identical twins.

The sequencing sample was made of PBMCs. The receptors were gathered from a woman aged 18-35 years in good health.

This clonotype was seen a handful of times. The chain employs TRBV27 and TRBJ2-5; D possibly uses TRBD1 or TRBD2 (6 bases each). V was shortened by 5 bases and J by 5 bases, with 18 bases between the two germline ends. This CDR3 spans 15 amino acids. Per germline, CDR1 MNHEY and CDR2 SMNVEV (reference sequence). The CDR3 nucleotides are TGTGCCAGCAGTACACTAGCTAGGGGGATGGAGACCCAGTACTTC. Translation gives CASSTLARGMETQYF.

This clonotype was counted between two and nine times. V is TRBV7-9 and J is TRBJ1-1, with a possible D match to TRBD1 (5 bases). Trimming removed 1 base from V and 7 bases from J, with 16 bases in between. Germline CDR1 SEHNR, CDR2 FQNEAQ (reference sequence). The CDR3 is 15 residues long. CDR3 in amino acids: CASSLVPGNTNEAFF. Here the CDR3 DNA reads TGTGCCAGCAGCTTAGTTCCAGGGAACACTAATGAAGCTTTCTTT.

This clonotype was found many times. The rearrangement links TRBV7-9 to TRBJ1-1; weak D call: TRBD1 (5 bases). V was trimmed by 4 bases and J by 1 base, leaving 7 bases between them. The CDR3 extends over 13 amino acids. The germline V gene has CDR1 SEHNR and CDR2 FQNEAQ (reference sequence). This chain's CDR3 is CASSSQANTEAFF. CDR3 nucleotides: TGTGCCAGCAGCTCACAGGCGAACACTGAAGCTTTCTTT.

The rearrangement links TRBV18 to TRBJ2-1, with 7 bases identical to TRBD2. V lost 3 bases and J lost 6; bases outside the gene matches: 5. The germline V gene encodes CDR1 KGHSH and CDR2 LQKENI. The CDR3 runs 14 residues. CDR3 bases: TGTGCCAGCTCACCCCCCAGCGGGATCAATGAGCAGTTCTTC. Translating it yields CASSPPSGINEQFF.

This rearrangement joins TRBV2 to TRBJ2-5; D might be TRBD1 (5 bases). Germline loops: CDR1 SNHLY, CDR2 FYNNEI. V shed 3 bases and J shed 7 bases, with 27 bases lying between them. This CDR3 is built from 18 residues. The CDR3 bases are TGTGCCAGCAGTGATGTGCAGGGAATCCGGTTTATCCCGTGGACCCAGTACTTC. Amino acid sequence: CASSDVQGIRFIPWTQYF.

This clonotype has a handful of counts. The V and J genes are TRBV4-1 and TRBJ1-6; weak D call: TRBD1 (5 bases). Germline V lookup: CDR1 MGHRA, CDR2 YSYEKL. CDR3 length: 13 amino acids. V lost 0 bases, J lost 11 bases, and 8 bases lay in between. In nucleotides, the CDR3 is TGCGCCAGCAGCCAAGATCAGGGAGCACCCCTCCACTTT. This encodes CASSQDQGAPLHF.

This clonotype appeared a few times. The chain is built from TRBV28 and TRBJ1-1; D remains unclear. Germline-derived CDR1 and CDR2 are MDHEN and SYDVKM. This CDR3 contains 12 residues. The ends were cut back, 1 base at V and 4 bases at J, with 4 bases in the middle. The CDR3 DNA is TGTGCCAGCAGTTTATACGGCACTGAAGCTTTCTTT. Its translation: CASSLYGTEAFF.

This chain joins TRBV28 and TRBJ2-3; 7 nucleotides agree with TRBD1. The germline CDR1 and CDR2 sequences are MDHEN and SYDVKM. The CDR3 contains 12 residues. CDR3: CTSQGGTDTQYF. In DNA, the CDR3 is TGTACGAGTCAGGGGGGCACAGATACGCAGTATTTT.

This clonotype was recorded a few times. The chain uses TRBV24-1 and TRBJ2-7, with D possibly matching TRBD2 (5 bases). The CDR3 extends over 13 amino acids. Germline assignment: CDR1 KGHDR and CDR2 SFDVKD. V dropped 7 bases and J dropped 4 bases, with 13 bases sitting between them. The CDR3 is CATSDAGFYEQYF. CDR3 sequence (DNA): TGTGCCACCAGCGACGCGGGCTTTTACGAGCAGTACTTC.

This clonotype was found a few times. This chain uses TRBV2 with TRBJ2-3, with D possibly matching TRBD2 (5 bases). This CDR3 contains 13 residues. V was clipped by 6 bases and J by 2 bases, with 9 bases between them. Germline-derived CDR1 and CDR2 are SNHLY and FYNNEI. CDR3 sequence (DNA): TGTGCCAGCAGCGCCGACTACACAGATACGCAGTATTTT. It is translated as CASSADYTDTQYF.

The CDR3 loop is CASSTRTGDTEAFF. The DNA for the CDR3 is TGTGCCAGCAGTACTCGGACAGGAGACACTGAAGCTTTCTTT. The chain employs TRBV12-3 or TRBV12-4 and TRBJ1-1; 7 bases fit TRBD1. The CDR3 runs to 14 residues. The V and J ends lost 5 bases and 3 bases, in that order; junction bases with no gene match: 6.

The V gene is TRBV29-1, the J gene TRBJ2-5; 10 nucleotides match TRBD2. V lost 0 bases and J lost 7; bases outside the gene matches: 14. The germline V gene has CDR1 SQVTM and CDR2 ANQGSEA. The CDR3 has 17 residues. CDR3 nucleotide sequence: TGCAGCGTTGAAGACCCTCATAGCGGGAGGACCCGTGGGACCCAGTACTTC. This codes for CSVEDPHSGRTRGTQYF.

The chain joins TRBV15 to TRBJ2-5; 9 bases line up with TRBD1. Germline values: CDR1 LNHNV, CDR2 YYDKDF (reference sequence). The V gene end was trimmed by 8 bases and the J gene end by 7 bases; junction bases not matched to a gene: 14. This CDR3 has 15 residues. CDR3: CATARGDRDLRTQYF. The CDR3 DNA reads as TGTGCCACCGCCCGAGGGGACAGGGACTTAAGGACCCAGTACTTC.

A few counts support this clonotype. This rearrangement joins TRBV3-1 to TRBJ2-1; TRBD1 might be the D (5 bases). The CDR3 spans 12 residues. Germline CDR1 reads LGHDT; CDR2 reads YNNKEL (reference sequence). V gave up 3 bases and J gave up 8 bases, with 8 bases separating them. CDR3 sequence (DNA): TGTGCCAGCAGCCACCCCAGGGATGAGCAGTTCTTC. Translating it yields CASSHPRDEQFF.

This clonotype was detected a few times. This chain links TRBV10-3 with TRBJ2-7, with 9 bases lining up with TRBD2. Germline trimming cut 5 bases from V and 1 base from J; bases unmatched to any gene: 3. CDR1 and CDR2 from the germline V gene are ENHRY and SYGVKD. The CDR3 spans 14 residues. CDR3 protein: CAISRLAASYEQYF. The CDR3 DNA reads TGTGCCATCAGTCGACTAGCGGCTTCCTACGAGCAGTACTTC.